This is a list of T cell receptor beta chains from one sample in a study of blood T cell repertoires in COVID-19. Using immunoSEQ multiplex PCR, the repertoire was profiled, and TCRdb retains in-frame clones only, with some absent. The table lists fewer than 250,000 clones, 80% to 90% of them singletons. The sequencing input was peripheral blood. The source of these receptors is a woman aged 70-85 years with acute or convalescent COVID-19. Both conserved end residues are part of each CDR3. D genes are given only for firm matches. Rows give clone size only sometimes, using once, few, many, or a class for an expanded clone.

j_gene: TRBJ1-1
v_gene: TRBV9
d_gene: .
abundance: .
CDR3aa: CASSVGPRSTEAFF
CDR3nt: TGTGCCAGCAGCGTGGGGCCGCGAAGCACTGAAGCTTTCTTT

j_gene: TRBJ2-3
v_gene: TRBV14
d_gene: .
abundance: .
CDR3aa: CASSQLTGYTQYF
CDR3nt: TGTGCCAGCAGCCAACTGACAGGATATACGCAGTATTTT

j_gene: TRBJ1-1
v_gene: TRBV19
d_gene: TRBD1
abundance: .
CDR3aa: CASSIGGQQNTEAFF
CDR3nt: TGTGCCAGTAGTATAGGGGGACAGCAGAACACTGAAGCTTTCTTT

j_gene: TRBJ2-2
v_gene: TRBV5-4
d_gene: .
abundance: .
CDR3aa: CASSSTGFGELFF
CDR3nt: TGTGCCAGCAGTTCAACAGGGTTCGGGGAGCTGTTTTTT

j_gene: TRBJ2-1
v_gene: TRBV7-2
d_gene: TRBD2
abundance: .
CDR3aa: CASSNPGTSGRSSRLEQFF
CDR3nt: TGTGCCAGCAGCAACCCCGGGACTAGCGGGAGGTCTTCTAGACTTGAGCAGTTCTTC

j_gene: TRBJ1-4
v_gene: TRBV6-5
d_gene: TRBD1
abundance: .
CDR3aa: CASTLQGVGEKLFF
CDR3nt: TGTGCCAGCACCTTACAGGGGGTTGGTGAAAAACTGTTTTTT

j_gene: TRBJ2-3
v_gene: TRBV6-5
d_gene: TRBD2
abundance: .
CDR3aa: CASSTSGGARDTQYF
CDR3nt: TGTGCCAGCAGCACTAGCGGGGGGGCCAGAGATACGCAGTATTTT

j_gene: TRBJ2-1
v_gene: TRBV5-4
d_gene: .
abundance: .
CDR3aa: CASSPSSYNEQFF
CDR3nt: TGTGCCAGCAGCCCGAGCTCCTACAATGAGCAGTTCTTC

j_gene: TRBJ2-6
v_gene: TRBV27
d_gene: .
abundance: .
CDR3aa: CASSLFPGLSSGANVLTF
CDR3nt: TGTGCCAGCAGTTTATTCCCGGGACTCTCCTCTGGGGCCAACGTCCTGACTTTC

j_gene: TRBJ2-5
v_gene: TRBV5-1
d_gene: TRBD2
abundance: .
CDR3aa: CASSSLADQETQYF
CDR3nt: TGCGCCAGCAGCTCACTAGCGGACCAAGAGACCCAGTACTTC

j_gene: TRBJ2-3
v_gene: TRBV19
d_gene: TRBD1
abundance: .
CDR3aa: CASSRRQGTDTQYF
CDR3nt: TGTGCCAGTAGTAGACGACAGGGGACGGATACGCAGTATTTT

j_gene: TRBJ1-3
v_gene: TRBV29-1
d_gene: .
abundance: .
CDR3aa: CSVIPKRASSGNTIYF
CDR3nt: TGCAGCGTGATCCCCAAGAGAGCTAGCTCTGGAAACACCATATATTTT

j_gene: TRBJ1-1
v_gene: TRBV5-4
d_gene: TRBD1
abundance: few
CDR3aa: CASSLDRGLSEAFF
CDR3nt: TGTGCCAGCAGCTTGGACAGGGGGCTCTCTGAAGCTTTCTTT

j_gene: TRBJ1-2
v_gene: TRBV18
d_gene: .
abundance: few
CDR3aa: CASSPLKLGGDFYGYTF
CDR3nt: TGTGCCAGCTCACCACTTAAACTAGGAGGCGACTTCTATGGCTACACCTTC

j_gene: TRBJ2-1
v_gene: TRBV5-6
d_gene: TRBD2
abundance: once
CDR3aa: CASSSGTSVYNEQFF
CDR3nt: TGTGCCAGCAGCTCCGGGACTAGCGTCTACAATGAGCAGTTCTTC

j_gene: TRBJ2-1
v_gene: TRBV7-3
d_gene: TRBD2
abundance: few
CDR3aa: CASSPQTSGRDEQFF
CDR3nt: TGTGCCAGCAGCCCGCAGACTAGCGGGAGAGATGAGCAGTTCTTC